What follows is one T cell receptor (beta chain) and its context. Clones were read by immunoSEQ multiplex PCR, and TCRdb kept only the in-frame ones, dropping some. The sample consists of about 160,000 clones, 70% to 90% of them appearing once. This sample stems from a study of control samples from healthy donors and cancer patients. The CDR3 runs to 17 residues. After removal of 2 bases from V and 1 base from J, the junction contained 7 bases not matched to a gene. Per the germline V gene, CDR1 is MNHEY and CDR2 is SVGEGT. This sequence originates from a man aged 25 to 40 in good health. The specimen was blood. The chain carries TRBV6-2 or TRBV6-3 and TRBJ2-2, with 7 bases that match TRBD1. This chain's CDR3 is CASSYRQGILNTGELFF. CDR3 in DNA: TGTGCCAGCAGTTACCGACAGGGCATTTTGAACACCGGGGAGCTGTTTTTT.